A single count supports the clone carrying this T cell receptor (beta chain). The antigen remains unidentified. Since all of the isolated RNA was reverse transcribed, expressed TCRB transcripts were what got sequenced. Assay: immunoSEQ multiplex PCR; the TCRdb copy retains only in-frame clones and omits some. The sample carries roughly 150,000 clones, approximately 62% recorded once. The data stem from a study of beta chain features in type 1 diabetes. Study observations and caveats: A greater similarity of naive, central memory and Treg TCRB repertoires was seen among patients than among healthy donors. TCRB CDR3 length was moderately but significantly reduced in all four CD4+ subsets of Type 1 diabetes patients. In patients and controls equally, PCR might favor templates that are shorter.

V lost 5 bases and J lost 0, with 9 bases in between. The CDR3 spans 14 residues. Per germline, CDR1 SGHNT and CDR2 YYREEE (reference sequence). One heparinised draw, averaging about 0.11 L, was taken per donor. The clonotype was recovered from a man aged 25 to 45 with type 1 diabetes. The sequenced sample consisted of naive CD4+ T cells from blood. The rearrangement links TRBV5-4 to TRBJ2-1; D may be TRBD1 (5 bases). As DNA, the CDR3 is TGTGCCAGCAGTCAGGGTAGCTCCTACAATGAGCAGTTCTTC. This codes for CASSQGSSYNEQFF. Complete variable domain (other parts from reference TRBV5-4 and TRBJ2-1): ETGVTQSPTHLIKTRGQQVTLRCSSQSGHNTVSWYQQALGQGPQFIFQYYREEENGRGNFPPRFSGLQFPNYSSELNVNALELDDSALYLCASSQGSSYNEQFFGPGTRLTVL.